This section outlines one T cell receptor beta chain sequence together with its context. As handled by the study authors: Estimation of nucleated cell counts was performed using reference gene primer amplification. Clones were read by immunoSEQ multiplex PCR, and TCRdb kept only the in-frame ones, dropping some. That table is the source of V, J and clone size, and D and trimming were worked out from the DNA. The sample holds hundreds of thousands of clones; about four fifths are singletons and the top ten take about 2.5%. This record comes from a study of blood T cell repertoires in COVID-19. Study background: The samples span acute and convalescent COVID-19 from the United States, Italy and Spain. Sources were T cells, B-cell-depleted T cells, or PBMCs; the material itself was cDNA or gDNA.

CDR1 SEHNR and CDR2 FQNEAQ come from the germline V gene (reference sequence). This CDR3 comprises 17 residues. V was pared by 3 bases and J by 1 base, with 16 bases between. The specimen was peripheral blood. The chain combines TRBV7-9 with TRBJ2-4; the D gene is possibly TRBD1 (5 bases). This TCR was recovered from a woman in her forties with active or convalescent COVID-19. The CDR3 bases are TGTGCCAGCAGCTTGGCCCAGGGCGTTGTGGCCAAAAACATTCAGTACTTC. This encodes CASSLAQGVVAKNIQYF.